This T cell receptor beta chain was identified during a study of blood T cell repertoires in COVID-19. Background on the study: COVID-19 samples collected from the United States, Italy and Spain covered acute and convalescent phases. Nucleic acid was either cDNA or gDNA, and it came from T cells, B-cell-depleted T cells, or PBMCs.

Under the authors' procedure: Reference gene primer amplification gave nucleated cell count estimates. Data came from immunoSEQ multiplex PCR; TCRdb stores just in-frame clones and leaves some out. V and J calls and clone size follow that table, whereas D and trimming were derived from the DNA. The data contain about 71,000 clones, 75% to 90% of them singletons. The V end lost 1 base, the J end lost 3 bases, and 13 bases lay between the germline ends. The CDR3 totals 15 residues. CDR1 SGHDT and CDR2 YYEEEE come from the germline V gene. The chain combines TRBV5-6 with TRBJ2-5; D might be TRBD2 (7 bases). Sequencing input: peripheral blood. The receptor was derived from a man aged 80 or over with acute or convalescent COVID-19. The CDR3 bases are TGTGCCAGCAGCTTGTTGAGGGGGGGGAAAGAGACCCAGTACTTC. This translates into CASSLLRGGKETQYF.